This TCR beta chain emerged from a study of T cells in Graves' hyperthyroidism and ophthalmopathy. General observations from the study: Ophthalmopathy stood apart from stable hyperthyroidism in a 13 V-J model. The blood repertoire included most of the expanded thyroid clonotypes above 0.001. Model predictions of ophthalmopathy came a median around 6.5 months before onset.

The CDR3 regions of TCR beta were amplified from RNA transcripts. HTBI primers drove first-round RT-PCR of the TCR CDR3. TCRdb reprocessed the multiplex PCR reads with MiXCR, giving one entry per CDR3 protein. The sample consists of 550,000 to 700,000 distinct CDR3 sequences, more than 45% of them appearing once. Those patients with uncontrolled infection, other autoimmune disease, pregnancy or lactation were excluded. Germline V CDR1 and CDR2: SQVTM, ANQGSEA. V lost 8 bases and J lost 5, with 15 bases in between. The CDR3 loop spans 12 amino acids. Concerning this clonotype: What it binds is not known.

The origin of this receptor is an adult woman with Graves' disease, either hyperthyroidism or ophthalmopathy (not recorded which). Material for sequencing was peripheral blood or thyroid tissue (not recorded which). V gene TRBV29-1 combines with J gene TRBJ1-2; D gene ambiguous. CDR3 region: CSLRDGLYGYTF. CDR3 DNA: TGCAGCCTCCGGGATGGGTTATATGGCTACACCTTC.